This T cell receptor (beta chain) originates from a study of cytomegalovirus exposure and HLA in healthy donors. The wider study: The 90 to 150 validation repertoires, a later analysis reported, used the same platform as the approximately 700 first-cohort repertoires.

Produced via immunoSEQ multiplex PCR; TCRdb's table is partial and in-frame only. Seen here are 150,000 to 200,000 clones, roughly 96% observed once, and the top ten hold more than 0.7%. The germline gives CDR1 SGHNT, CDR2 YENEEA. Unmatched junction bases numbered 8, after V lost 0 bases and J lost 6 bases. This CDR3 is 17 amino acids long. Sequences were obtained from PBMCs. This sequence joins TRBV11-3 and TRBJ1-1; 12 nucleotides agree with TRBD1. The receptor's source is a woman between 18 and 30 years old in good health and CMV-seronegative. CDR3 in amino acids: CASSLDKGGTGGSEAFF. CDR3 in DNA: TGTGCCAGCAGCTTAGATAAGGGGGGGACAGGGGGCTCTGAAGCTTTCTTT.